This T cell receptor beta chain is from a study of T cells in Graves' hyperthyroidism and ophthalmopathy. Of note for this clonotype: Its specificity is not known.

The V gene lost 3 bases and the J gene lost 0 bases, with 9 bases spanning the gap. The CDR3 runs to 15 residues. Germline CDR1 and CDR2: SGDLS and YYNGEE. The investigators amplified TCR beta CDR3 regions from RNA transcripts. The TCR CDR3 was amplified in a first-round RT-PCR using the HTBI primer set. TCRdb re-called the multiplex PCR reads through MiXCR, storing one row per CDR3 protein. Here the sample spans some 320,000 distinct CDR3 sequences, around 13% being singletons. General study points: Ophthalmopathy could be told apart from stable hyperthyroidism with a 13 V-J model.

Exclusion criteria comprised uncontrolled infection, other autoimmune disease, pregnancy or lactation. Clinical symptoms, serum thyroxine and TRAb, thyroid ultrasound and orbital computed tomography together formed the diagnostic basis. PBMCs were obtained from under 13 ml fresh peripheral blood. This receptor was obtained from a woman between 40 and 50 years old with Graves' ophthalmopathy. V is TRBV9 and J is TRBJ2-2, with unresolved D. Specimen: blood. CDR3: CASSETPTNTGELFF. The CDR3 nucleotides are TGTGCCAGCAGCGAGACTCCGACGAACACCGGGGAGCTGTTTTTT. The full variable domain, completed using reference TRBV9 and TRBJ2-2, is DSGVTQTPKHLITATGQRVTLRCSPRSGDLSVYWYQQSLDQGLQFLIQYYNGEERAKGNILERFSAQQFPDLHSELNLSSLELGDSALYFCASSETPTNTGELFFGEGSRLTVL.